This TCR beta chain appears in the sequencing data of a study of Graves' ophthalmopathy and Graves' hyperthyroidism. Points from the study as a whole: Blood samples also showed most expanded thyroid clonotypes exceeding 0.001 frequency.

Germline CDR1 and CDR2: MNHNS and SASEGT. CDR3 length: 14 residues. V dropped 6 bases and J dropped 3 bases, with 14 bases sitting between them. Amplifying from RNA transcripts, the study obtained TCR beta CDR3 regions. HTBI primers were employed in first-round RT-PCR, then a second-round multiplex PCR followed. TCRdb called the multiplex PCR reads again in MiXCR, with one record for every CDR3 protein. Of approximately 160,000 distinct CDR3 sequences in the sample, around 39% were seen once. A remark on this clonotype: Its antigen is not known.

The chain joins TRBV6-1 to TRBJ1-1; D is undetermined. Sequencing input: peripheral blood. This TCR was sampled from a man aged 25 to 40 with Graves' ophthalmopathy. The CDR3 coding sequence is TGTGCCAGCAGAATATCTATAGTCTACACTGAAGCTTTCTTT. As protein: CASRISIVYTEAFF.